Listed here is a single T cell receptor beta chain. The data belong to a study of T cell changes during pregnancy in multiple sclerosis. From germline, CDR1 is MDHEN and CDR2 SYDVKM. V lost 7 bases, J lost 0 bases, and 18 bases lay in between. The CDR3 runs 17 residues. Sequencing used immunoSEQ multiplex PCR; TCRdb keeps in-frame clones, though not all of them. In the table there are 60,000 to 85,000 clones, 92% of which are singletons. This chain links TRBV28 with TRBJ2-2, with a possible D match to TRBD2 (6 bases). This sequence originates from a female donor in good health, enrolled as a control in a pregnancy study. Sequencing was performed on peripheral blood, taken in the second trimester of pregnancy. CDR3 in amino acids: CASTQLEEGANTGELFF. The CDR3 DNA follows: TGTGCCAGCACCCAACTTGAGGAGGGCGCGAACACCGGGGAGCTGTTTTTT.